The present T cell receptor beta chain was sequenced within a study of early T cells in non-severe SARS-CoV-2 infection. Via MiXCR, TCRdb re-called the 5' RACE reads, giving one row per CDR3 protein. The table lists tens of thousands of distinct CDR3 sequences, about 6.7% of them singletons, with under 5% in the top ten. The CDR3 totals 14 residues. V lost 11 bases to trimming and J lost 4 bases, with 18 bases between them. Germline CDR1 is ENHRY and CDR2 is SYGVKD. There are many counts of this clonotype. This TCR was sampled from an adult who was a healthcare worker with PCR-confirmed SARS-CoV-2 infection or an uninfected control (not recorded which). Sequencing was performed on whole blood. The chain joins TRBV10-3 to TRBJ1-3; a weak D match, TRBD1 (5 bases). CDR3 sequence (DNA): TGTGCCTCGATCGGGGCAGGGCAAGGAAACACCATATATTTT. Translated, it gives CASIGAGQGNTIYF.